This entry lists 19 T cell receptor beta chains sequenced from one sample in a study of T cell repertoires in cytomegalovirus infection. What these receptors recognize is not known. TCRdb ran MiXCR on the reads and lists one entry per CDR3 protein. The sample records roughly 500,000 distinct CDR3 sequences, 33% being singletons. The sequences come from cultured PBMCs, collected from culture after CMV antigen stimulation. These receptors came from a human donor in good health (CMV status not recorded). Some clones in this sample may be carry-over from other donors' samples.

This clonotype came up a few times. The junction and the germline gene differ at one end; a read error may be behind it. CDR3 amino acids: CASSFEPRNTGELFF. The CDR3 DNA reads TGTGCTAGCAGCTTTGAGCCGCGTAACACCGGGGAGCTGTTTTTT. The chain links TRBV7-7 to TRBJ2-2; D call uncertain. Germline V gene lookup returns CDR1 SSHAT and CDR2 FNYEAQ (reference sequence). CDR3 length: 15 residues.

The V gene is TRBV25-1, the J gene TRBJ2-7; 11 bases line up with TRBD1. J lost 3 bases, V lost 3 bases, and 7 bases had no gene match. The CDR3 spans 16 residues. Germline CDR1 is MGHDK and CDR2 is SYGVNS. The CDR3 DNA reads TGTGCCAGCAGTGAGCAAACCGGGACAGGGGGCTACGAGCAGTACTTC. It translates to CASSEQTGTGGYEQYF.

The V gene is TRBV6-2 or TRBV6-3, the J gene TRBJ2-1; 12 bases align to TRBD2. J lost 7 bases, V lost 2 bases, and 6 bases had no gene match. Germline values: CDR1 MNHEY, CDR2 SVGEGT. The CDR3 sequence is 16 residues long. CDR3 amino acids: CASSYPSGRGLNEQFF. The CDR3 nucleotides read TGTGCCAGCAGTTACCCTAGCGGGAGGGGTTTGAATGAGCAGTTCTTC.

The V gene is TRBV20-1, the J gene TRBJ2-5; D may match TRBD1 or TRBD2 (5 bases each). Trimming left V 1 base short and J 0 bases short, with 12 bases between. CDR1 and CDR2 (germline): DFQATT, SNEGSKA (reference sequence). There are 15 residues in the CDR3. The CDR3 reads CSARGDRGYQETQYF. The DNA for the CDR3 is TGCAGTGCTAGAGGGGACCGAGGGTACCAAGAGACCCAGTACTTC.

The chain combines TRBV7-9 with TRBJ2-3; 11 bases line up with TRBD2. The CDR3 loop spans 15 amino acids. The ends lost 8 bases at V and 4 bases at J; junction bases unmatched: 8. CDR1 is SEHNR and CDR2 is FQNEAQ in the germline V gene (reference sequence). CDR3 sequence: CASCRLAGSSDTQYF. In DNA form, the CDR3 reads TGTGCCAGCTGTCGACTAGCGGGGAGCTCAGATACGCAGTATTTT.

The table lists this clonotype with a count of one. The rearrangement links TRBV5-1 to TRBJ2-1, with 10 bases that match TRBD2. This CDR3 comprises 14 residues. J gave up 9 bases and V 4 bases, and 7 bases lay outside the gene matches. The germline V gene has CDR1 SGHRS and CDR2 YFSETQ. The CDR3 spells CASSKGTSGAEQFF. In DNA, the CDR3 is TGCGCCAGCAGCAAAGGAACTAGCGGGGCTGAGCAGTTCTTC.

This clonotype was detected only a few times. The rearrangement uses TRBV27 and TRBJ2-1; 8 bases agree with TRBD2. The CDR3 sequence is 16 residues long. V gave up 5 bases and J gave up 2 bases; unmatched junction bases: 8. CDR1 is MNHEY, CDR2 SMNVEV, per germline (reference sequence). The CDR3 reads CASSPAERGTYNEQFF. DNA for the CDR3: TGTGCCAGCAGTCCGGCAGAGCGGGGGACCTACAATGAGCAGTTCTTC.

In its sample, this clonotype was seen a few times. V usage is TRBV7-2 and J usage is TRBJ1-5; D is undetermined. Trimming pared 5 bases from V and 9 bases from J, leaving 14 bases between. This CDR3 spans 13 amino acids. Germline CDR1 SGHTA, CDR2 FQGNSA. The CDR3 region has the DNA TGTGCCAGCAGCCCTAGTGACGGACGGCCCCAGCATTTT. Translation: CASSPSDGRPQHF.

The rearrangement uses TRBV7-2 and TRBJ2-2, with D possibly called TRBD1 or TRBD2 (6 bases each). Trimming shortened V by 5 bases and J by 6 bases, and 16 bases separated the two germline ends. CDR3 length equals 15 residues. Germline V gene sequence: CDR1 SGHTA, CDR2 FQGNSA. For the CDR3, the DNA is TGTGCCAGCAGCCGCAGGCCGGAGGGGGCCGGGGAGCTGTTTTTT. Amino acids: CASSRRPEGAGELFF.

J is TRBJ1-1 and V is TRBV10-3; D gene unclear. The V end was cut by 3 bases, the J end by 0 bases, with 11 bases between. CDR3 length: 15 residues. Germline values: CDR1 ENHRY, CDR2 SYGVKD. The CDR3 loop reads CAISEGKGLNTEAFF. In nucleotides, the CDR3 is TGTGCCATCAGTGAAGGTAAAGGACTGAACACTGAAGCTTTCTTT.

J is TRBJ2-4 and V is TRBV27; perhaps TRBD1 as D (6 bases). V was shortened by 2 bases and J by 0 bases, with 17 bases between the two germline ends. The CDR3 spans 18 residues. CDR1 is MNHEY, CDR2 SMNVEV, per germline (reference sequence). The DNA for the CDR3 is TGTGCCAGCAGTTTAAACCGGGACATGTTGCTAGCCAAAAACATTCAGTACTTC. Amino acids: CASSLNRDMLLAKNIQYF.

The rearrangement joins TRBV27 to TRBJ1-4; D gene ambiguous. CDR1 MNHEY and CDR2 SMNVEV come from the germline V gene (reference sequence). There are 15 residues in the CDR3. V lost 4 bases and J lost 2, with 11 bases in between. Here the CDR3 reads CASSSSYNTNEKLFF. CDR3 nucleotide sequence: TGTGCCAGCAGTTCATCGTACAACACTAATGAAAAACTGTTTTTT. The entire variable domain, with the rest obtained from reference TRBV27 and TRBJ1-4, is as follows: EAQVTQNPRYLITVTGKKLTVTCSQNMNHEYMSWYRQDPGLGLRQIYYSMNVEVTDKGDVPEGYKVSRKEKRNFPLILESPSPNQTSLYFCASSSSYNTNEKLFFGSGTQLSVL.

DNA of the CDR3: TGTGCCACCAGTGAGGGCCTAGTAGCGGATACGCAGTATTTT. As protein: CATSEGLVADTQYF. The V and J genes are TRBV24-1 and TRBJ2-3, with D perhaps matching TRBD2 (5 bases). The CDR3 length is 14 residues. Looked up from germline, CDR1 is KGHDR and CDR2 is SFDVKD. V was pared by 4 bases and J by 6 bases, with 13 bases between.

The chain has TRBV5-5 and TRBJ1-1; D may be TRBD1 (5 bases). V was cut by 4 bases and J by 1 base, with 14 bases left in between. Germline loops: CDR1 SGHKS, CDR2 YYEKEE (reference sequence). The CDR3 sequence is 15 residues long. The CDR3 DNA reads TGTGCCAGCAGCCCGCCTTTGAGGGGGAACACTGAAGCTTTCTTT. It yields the protein CASSPPLRGNTEAFF.

A note on this clonotype: A single base separates this from a much larger clone, so it may be a read error. The chain combines TRBV7-6 with TRBJ1-1; 8 nucleotides line up with TRBD1. The CDR3 runs 14 residues. Germline V gene lookup returns CDR1 SGHVS and CDR2 FNYEAQ. The CDR3 loop is CASSPGQGYTEALF. As DNA, the CDR3 is TGTGCCAGCAGCCCAGGACAGGGTTACACTGAAGCTCTCTTT.

The rearrangement joins TRBV5-4 to TRBJ2-5; tentative D call: TRBD2 (5 bases). Between the trimmed V and J ends, which lost 3 bases and 4 bases, there was a span of 13 bases. CDR3 length equals 14 residues. Germline CDR1 and CDR2: SGHNT and YYREEE (reference sequence). CDR3 sequence (DNA): TGTGCCAGCAGCTCGATTAGCGTTTCAGAGACCCAGTACTTC. Residues: CASSSISVSETQYF.

The chain employs TRBV6-1 and TRBJ2-1; 7 nucleotides match TRBD1. Germline V gene sequence: CDR1 MNHNS, CDR2 SASEGT. After removal of 6 bases from V and 4 bases from J, the junction contained 9 bases not matched to a gene. The CDR3 is 15 residues long. CDR3 loop: CASRPPGQTYNEQFF. The CDR3 coding sequence is TGTGCCAGCAGACCCCCGGGACAGACTTACAATGAGCAGTTCTTC.

The chain employs TRBV11-2 and TRBJ2-7, with D unresolved. Germline assignment: CDR1 SGHAT and CDR2 FQNNGV. The V end lost 5 bases, the J end lost 6 bases, and 17 bases lay between the germline ends. The CDR3 length is 14 residues. This chain's CDR3 is CASSTAAAGPEQYV. DNA for the CDR3: TGTGCCAGCAGCACCGCCGCGGCAGGTCCCGAGCAGTACGTC.

The sample holds one count of this clonotype. V usage is TRBV7-2 and J usage is TRBJ2-3; 8 bases are shared with TRBD2. Germline V gene sequence: CDR1 SGHTA, CDR2 FQGNSA. The CDR3 has 14 amino acids. The CDR3 here is CASRGGVGTDTQYF. The CDR3 region has the DNA TGTGCTAGTCGGGGGGGAGTGGGCACAGATACGCAGTATTTT.